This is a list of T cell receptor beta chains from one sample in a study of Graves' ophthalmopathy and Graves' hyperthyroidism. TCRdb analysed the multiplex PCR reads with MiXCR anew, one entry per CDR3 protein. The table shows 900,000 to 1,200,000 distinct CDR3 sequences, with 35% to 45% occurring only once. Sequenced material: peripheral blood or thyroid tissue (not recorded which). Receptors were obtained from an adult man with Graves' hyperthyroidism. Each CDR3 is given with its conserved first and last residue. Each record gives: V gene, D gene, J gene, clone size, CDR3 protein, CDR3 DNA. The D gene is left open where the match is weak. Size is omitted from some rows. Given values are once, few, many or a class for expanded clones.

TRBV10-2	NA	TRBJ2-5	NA	CASSESGQRETQYF	TGCGCCAGCAGTGAGTCCGGACAGCGGGAGACCCAGTACTTC
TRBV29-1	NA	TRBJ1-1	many	CSGTVLNTEAFF	TGCAGCGGGACGGTATTGAACACTGAAGCTTTCTTT
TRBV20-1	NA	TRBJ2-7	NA	CSARGQTYEQCF	TGCAGTGCTAGAGGACAGACCTACGAGCAGTGCTTC
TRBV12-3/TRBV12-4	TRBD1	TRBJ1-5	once	CASSLTGVFGQPQHF	TGTGCCAGCAGTCTGACAGGGGTTTTTGGTCAGCCCCAGCATTTT
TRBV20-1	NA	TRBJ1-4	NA	CSARDPARQEKLFF	TGCAGTGCTAGAGATCCGGCGCGGCAGGAAAAACTGTTTTTT
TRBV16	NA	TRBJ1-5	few	CASSQSFSGSNQPQHF	TGTGCCAGCAGCCAATCGTTTTCAGGGAGCAATCAGCCCCAGCATTTT
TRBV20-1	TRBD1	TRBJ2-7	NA	CSARFLPGTGFPSYEQYF	TGCAGTGCTAGATTCCTTCCCGGGACAGGTTTCCCTTCCTACGAGCAGTACTTC
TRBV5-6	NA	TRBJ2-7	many	CASSLSGLEQYF	TGTGCCAGCAGCTTGAGTGGGCTGGAGCAGTACTTC
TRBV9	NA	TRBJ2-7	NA	CASSVGTDRGYEQYF	TGTGCCAGCAGCGTAGGAACGGATCGGGGCTACGAGCAGTACTTC
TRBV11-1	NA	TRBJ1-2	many	CASSLTGVNYGYTF	TGTGCCAGCAGCTTAACGGGCGTCAACTATGGCTACACCTTC
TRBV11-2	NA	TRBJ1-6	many	CASSQGVTNSPLHF	TGTGCCAGCAGCCAAGGGGTTACGAATTCACCCCTCCACTTT
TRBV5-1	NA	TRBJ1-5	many	CASSLFTGSNQPQHF	TGCGCCAGCAGCTTGTTTACAGGGTCCAATCAGCCCCAGCATTTT
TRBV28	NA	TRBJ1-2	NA	CASSVGPGYTF	TGTGCCAGCAGCGTCGGGCCCGGCTACACCTTC
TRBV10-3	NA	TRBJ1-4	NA	CAASRDSWEKLFF	TGTGCCGCCAGCCGCGACAGTTGGGAAAAACTGTTTTTT
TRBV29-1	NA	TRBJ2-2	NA	CSVRGGGPRGELFF	TGCAGCGTCAGGGGAGGAGGGCCACGCGGGGAGCTGTTTTTT
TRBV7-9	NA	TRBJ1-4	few	CASSTQVATNEKLFF	TGTGCCAGCAGCACCCAGGTCGCAACTAATGAAAAACTGTTTTTT
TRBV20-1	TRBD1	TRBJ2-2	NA	CSARGTGVGTGELFF	TGCAGTGCTAGGGGGACAGGGGTGGGCACCGGGGAGCTGTTTTTT
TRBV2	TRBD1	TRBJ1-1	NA	CASSVDRAGTEAFF	TGTGCCAGCAGTGTCGACAGGGCCGGCACTGAAGCTTTCTTT
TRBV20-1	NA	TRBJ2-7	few	CSVQSGITYEQYF	TGCAGTGTACAATCCGGGATTACGTACGAGCAGTACTTC
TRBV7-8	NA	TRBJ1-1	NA	CASSLNSGSGHTEAFF	TGTGCCAGCAGCTTAAATTCCGGGTCTGGGCACACTGAAGCTTTCTTT
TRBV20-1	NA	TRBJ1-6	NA	CSARTGLDSSYNSPLHF	TGCAGTGCTAGAACCGGGCTGGACAGCTCCTATAATTCACCCCTCCACTTT
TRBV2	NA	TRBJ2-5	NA	CASSPRVEETQYF	TGTGCCAGCAGCCCCCGGGTTGAAGAGACCCAGTACTTC
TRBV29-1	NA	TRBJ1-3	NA	CSEDRGTSSGNTIYF	TGCAGCGAGGATCGGGGAACGAGCTCTGGAAACACCATATATTTT
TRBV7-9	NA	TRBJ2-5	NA	CASSLPNKETQYF	TGTGCCAGCAGCTTACCCAATAAAGAGACCCAGTACTTC
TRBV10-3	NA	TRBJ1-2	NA	CAISGGREGNYGYTF	TGTGCCATCAGTGGGGGGAGGGAGGGGAACTATGGCTACACCTTC
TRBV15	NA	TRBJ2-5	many	CATSRESGVRETQYF	TGTGCCACCAGCAGAGAGTCGGGAGTGCGAGAGACCCAGTACTTC